One and the same sample provided the 11 T cell receptor beta chains below, sequenced in a study of cytomegalovirus exposure and HLA in healthy donors. Primers for the PCR totalled 60 Vbeta and 13 Jbeta. Sequencing was performed with immunoSEQ multiplex PCR; in TCRdb, only in-frame clones are kept and a portion is missing. The sample has more than 85,000 clones, about 75% seen once; the top ten hold about 4.9%. Sequenced: PBMCs. These receptors originate from a woman between 18 and 30 years old in good health and CMV-seropositive.

This clone has a single count. The V call is TRBV29-1, the J call TRBJ2-3; maybe TRBD1 (6 bases). CDR3 length equals 14 residues. Looked up from germline, CDR1 is SQVTM and CDR2 is ANQGSEA. V lost 5 bases and J 2 bases, leaving 14 bases between the germline ends. Here the CDR3 reads CSVLLGQLTDTQYF. CDR3 DNA sequence: TGCAGCGTTCTCCTAGGACAGCTCACAGATACGCAGTATTTT.

The rearrangement links TRBV15 to TRBJ2-7, with D tentatively TRBD1 (6 bases). The ends were cut back, 5 bases at V and 1 base at J, with 18 bases in the middle. The CDR3 length is 16 residues. Germline assignment: CDR1 LNHNV and CDR2 YYDKDF (reference sequence). The CDR3 reads CATSATDRPNSYEQYF. In DNA, the CDR3 is TGTGCCACCAGCGCAACAGACAGGCCGAATTCCTACGAGCAGTACTTC.

The gene calls are TRBV18 and TRBJ2-1; TRBD2 aligns across 9 bases. This CDR3 has 17 amino acids. The ends lost 1 base at V and 7 bases at J; junction bases unmatched: 11. Germline V CDR1 and CDR2: KGHSH, LQKENI. CDR3 residues: CASSPQVNSGSANEQFF. CDR3 coding DNA: TGTGCCAGCTCACCACAGGTTAATAGCGGGAGCGCTAATGAGCAGTTCTTC.

V and J are TRBV4-2 and TRBJ1-2, with D uncertain. The CDR3 length is 14 residues. Looked up from germline, CDR1 is LGHNA and CDR2 is YNFKEQ. The germline V and J ends were trimmed by 1 base and 4 bases, with 10 bases remaining between them. This CDR3 reads CASSQVGEAYGYTF. The CDR3 nucleotides are TGTGCCAGCAGCCAAGTCGGGGAGGCCTATGGCTACACCTTC.

The rearrangement uses TRBV4-3 and TRBJ2-3; D not certain. This CDR3 spans 12 amino acids. Trimming stripped 4 bases from V and 6 bases from J, with 8 bases between. Germline-derived CDR1 and CDR2 are LGHNA and YSLEER. Written as DNA, the CDR3 is TGCGCCAGCAGCCCCCACGGGGATACGCAGTATTTT. It encodes CASSPHGDTQYF.

The rearrangement links TRBV7-2 to TRBJ1-2, with a tentative D call TRBD1 (5 bases). The CDR3 covers 19 residues. The germline V gene encodes CDR1 SGHTA and CDR2 FQGNSA. V lost 5 bases and J lost 0, with 25 bases in between. Here the CDR3 reads CASSTSGGWGRGANYGYTF. The DNA of the CDR3 is TGTGCCAGCAGCACCTCCGGTGGGTGGGGCCGAGGAGCTAACTATGGCTACACCTTC.

The genes are TRBV5-4 and TRBJ1-3, with 9 bases matching TRBD1. Trimming at V came to 4 bases and at J to 6 bases, leaving 11 bases not matched to a gene. CDR3 length equals 16 residues. The germline gives CDR1 SGHNT, CDR2 YYREEE (reference sequence). CDR3 in amino acids: CASSPDRDRAANTIYF. In DNA, the CDR3 is TGTGCCAGCAGCCCGGATCGGGACAGGGCGGCAAACACCATATATTTT.

This chain connects TRBV9 to TRBJ1-2; D unresolved. The V end was cut by 1 base, the J end by 4 bases, with 11 bases between. Germline V lookup: CDR1 SGDLS, CDR2 YYNGEE. The CDR3 is 14 amino acids. CDR3 sequence: CASSVYGEAYGYTF. The CDR3 DNA follows: TGTGCCAGCAGCGTATATGGGGAGGCCTATGGCTACACCTTC.

The CDR3 reads CASSELAGAVETQYF. In DNA, the CDR3 is TGTGCCAGCAGCGAACTAGCGGGAGCAGTCGAGACCCAGTACTTC. This chain connects TRBV6-4 to TRBJ2-5; 11 positions match TRBD2. Per the germline V gene, CDR1 is MRHNA and CDR2 is SNTAGT. The CDR3 has 15 residues. Trimming cost V 6 bases and J 5 bases; bases outside gene matches: 8.

This clone was seen just once. Compared with germline, one end of the junction differs, possibly owing to a read error. The chain has TRBV28 and TRBJ1-4; 7 positions agree with TRBD1. CDR1 is MDHEN and CDR2 is SYDVKM in the germline V gene. CDR3 length equals 15 residues. CDR3: CASSRDSLANEKLFF. As DNA, the CDR3 is TGTGCCAGCAGTCGGGACAGTCTCGCTAACGAAAAACTGTTTTTT.

The chain employs TRBV15 and TRBJ1-4; the D gene is possibly TRBD1 (6 bases). The CDR3 length is 15 residues. V was clipped by 4 bases and J by 6 bases, with 15 bases between them. The germline V gene has CDR1 LNHNV and CDR2 YYDKDF (reference sequence). CDR3 sequence: CATSKATGQYEKLFF. The CDR3 nucleotides are TGTGCCACCAGCAAAGCGACAGGACAGTATGAAAAACTGTTTTTT.